This T cell receptor (beta chain) was captured by sequencing in a study of shared clonotypes between healthy human individuals. Overall study context: Plates per donor: three CD4 naive, three CD4 memory, two CD8 naive, one CD8 memory.

Points from the study as a whole: Exclusively blood specimens were collected; tissue repertoires likely differ. Compared with clonotypes that all four donors shared, non-shared clonotypes had lower generation probabilities.

A few counts support this clone. Its antigen is unidentified. Adults of Caucasian background living in Nashville, Tennessee made up all donors. Repertoires were generated with immunoSEQ multiplex PCR, while TCRdb's copy carries only in-frame clones and drops some. The table records 550,000 to 700,000 clones, around three quarters of them present only once. The specimen was memory CD4+ T cells sorted from blood. Subset of the sample: CD45RA-negative fraction. This sequence was found in a woman aged 25 to 39 in good health.

The CDR3 loop is CASSADGGYGYTF. The CDR3 bases are TGCGCCAGCAGCGCGGACGGAGGCTATGGCTACACCTTC. The chain carries TRBV5-1 and TRBJ1-2; no clear D. Trimming stripped 4 bases from V and 4 bases from J, with 11 bases between. There are 13 residues in the CDR3. Germline V gene data show CDR1 as SGHRS and CDR2 as YFSETQ.